The 18 T cell receptor beta chains presented below share a single source sample, sequenced in a study of T-cell reconstitution after alpha-beta-depleted transplantation in children. Library preparation (for TCRbeta) was performed with unique molecular identifiers. TCRdb re-derived calls from the PCR reads in MiXCR, one entry per CDR3 protein. The repertoire has 600,000 to 800,000 distinct CDR3 sequences, roughly 14% of them found once; the top ten carry about 0.77%. The material was PBMCs, obtained before TCRalphabeta/CD19-depleted stem cell transplant. These TCRs come from a girl aged 2 to 10 with congenital amegakaryocytic thrombocytopenia, due to receive a stem cell transplant.

This chain joins TRBV4-2 and TRBJ2-3; TRBD2 might be the D (5 bases). V was cut by 8 bases and J by 1 base, with 19 bases left in between. Germline CDR1 LGHNA, CDR2 YNFKEQ. The length of the CDR3 is 16 residues. The CDR3 coding sequence is TGTGCCAGCGGCCCCGGGGAACTCGGCGGCACAGATACGCAGTATTTT. As protein: CASGPGELGGTDTQYF.

This clonotype was picked up a small number of times. The rearrangement joins TRBV20-1 to TRBJ2-7; 11 nucleotides line up with TRBD1. CDR1 is DFQATT and CDR2 is SNEGSKA in the germline V gene (reference sequence). This CDR3 spans 15 amino acids. J lost 6 bases, V lost 3 bases, and 10 bases had no gene match. CDR3 region: CSASRTGGPISEQYF. In DNA form, the CDR3 reads TGCAGTGCTAGCCGGACAGGGGGCCCCATTAGCGAGCAGTACTTC.

This chain joins TRBV14 and TRBJ2-6; tentative D call: TRBD1 (6 bases). V was clipped by 1 base and J by 2 bases, with 6 bases between them. Germline assignment: CDR1 SGHDN and CDR2 FVKESK. The CDR3 covers 15 residues. The DNA of the CDR3 is TGTGCCAGCAGCCAAGGGGGGCCTGGGGCCAACGTCCTGACTTTC. Translating it yields CASSQGGPGANVLTF. The full variable domain, its missing parts supplied by reference TRBV14 and TRBJ2-6, is EAGVTQFPSHSVIEKGQTVTLRCDPISGHDNLYWYRRVMGKEIKFLLHFVKESKQDESGMPNNRFLAERTGGTYSTLKVQPAELEDSGVYFCASSQGGPGANVLTFGAGSRLTVL.

This clonotype was seen at least ten times. The chain couples TRBV11-2 to TRBJ2-7; D remains ambiguous. Trimming stripped 5 bases from V and 2 bases from J, with 13 bases between. Germline CDR1 is SGHAT and CDR2 is FQNNGV. This CDR3 is built from 14 residues. DNA for the CDR3: TGTGCCAGCAGCCGGGCAACCTTTACCTACGAGCAGTACTTC. Translated, it gives CASSRATFTYEQYF. Variable domain in full (rest from reference TRBV11-2 and TRBJ2-7): EAGVAQSPRYKIIEKRQSVAFWCNPISGHATLYWYQQILGQGPKLLIQFQNNGVVDDSQLPKDRFSAERLKGVDSTLKIQPAKLEDSAVYLCASSRATFTYEQYFGPGTRLTVT.

This clonotype was detected many times. The chain couples TRBV12-3 or TRBV12-4 to TRBJ2-2, with 14 bases lining up with TRBD2. The CDR3 is 17 residues long. V shed 2 bases, J shed 5 bases, and the junction held 4 bases outside the gene matches. CDR3: CASSLWTSGRNTGELFF. The DNA of the CDR3 is TGTGCCAGCAGTTTATGGACTAGCGGGAGGAATACCGGGGAGCTGTTTTTT.

This clonotype came up many times. The J gene is TRBJ2-1, the V gene TRBV5-5; 10 bases are shared with TRBD2. The V gene's germline CDR1 is SGHKS and CDR2 YYEKEE (reference sequence). V was clipped by 4 bases and J by 9 bases; unmatched bases: 10. The CDR3 is 15 residues long. The CDR3 region is CASSGASGSFSEQFF. The DNA for the CDR3 is TGTGCCAGCAGCGGCGCTAGCGGGAGTTTCAGTGAGCAGTTCTTC.

In regard to this clonotype: A single base separates this from a much larger clone, so it may be a read error. The rearrangement joins TRBV12-3 or TRBV12-4 to TRBJ2-7, with TRBD2 matching over 9 bases. This CDR3 spans 14 amino acids. Losses at the gene ends were 3 bases for V and 6 bases for J; bases not matched to a gene: 6. This CDR3 is CASSFFSGSCEQYF. The CDR3 bases are TGTGCCAGCAGTTTTTTTAGCGGGAGCTGCGAGCAGTACTTC.

This clonotype was observed many times. This chain joins TRBV12-3 or TRBV12-4 and TRBJ2-7, with D possibly TRBD2 on 6 matching bases. Trimming cost V 3 bases and J 2 bases, with 11 bases left between them. The CDR3 runs 14 residues. This chain's CDR3 is CASSFLADAYEQYF. The CDR3 region has the DNA TGTGCCAGCAGTTTCTTAGCGGACGCCTACGAGCAGTACTTC.

This clonotype was counted ten times or more. The chain employs TRBV6-1 and TRBJ2-7; possible D gene TRBD2, 5 bases. Germline-derived CDR1 and CDR2 are MNHNS and SASEGT. Trimming pared 8 bases from V and 1 base from J, leaving 12 bases between. This CDR3 spans 13 amino acids. CDR3 nucleotides: TGTGCCAGCGGGAGAGAAGAATCCTACGAGCAGTACTTC. It encodes CASGREESYEQYF.

There are many counts of this clonotype. The chain joins TRBV28 to TRBJ1-3; the D gene is possibly TRBD1 (5 bases). Trimming took 8 bases from V and 0 from J, leaving 8 bases between them. This CDR3 is built from 13 residues. The germline V gene has CDR1 MDHEN and CDR2 SYDVKM. CDR3 region: CASVGVSGNTIYF. As DNA, the CDR3 is TGTGCCAGCGTGGGGGTCTCTGGAAACACCATATATTTT.

This clonotype was recorded many times. The V and J genes are TRBV28 and TRBJ2-2, with 7 bases identical to TRBD1. Unmatched junction bases numbered 12, after V lost 8 bases and J lost 0 bases. The CDR3 runs to 17 residues. CDR1 MDHEN and CDR2 SYDVKM come from the germline V gene. DNA of the CDR3: TGTGCCAGCGGCAGACCGGGACAGATCTCGAACACCGGGGAGCTGTTTTTT. Translating it yields CASGRPGQISNTGELFF.

This clonotype was observed a few times. The chain recombines TRBV11-2 with TRBJ2-1; 9 bases match TRBD2. The germline gives CDR1 SGHAT, CDR2 FQNNGV. The ends lost 4 bases at V and 15 bases at J; junction bases unmatched: 16. This CDR3 has 15 residues. CDR3 nucleotides: TGTGCCAGCAGCTACGGGAGCGGGAGGCCTTTTATAGGGTTCTTC. Protein product: CASSYGSGRPFIGFF.

In the case of this clonotype: With a much larger clone just one base away, this may be a read error. V usage is TRBV20-1 and J usage is TRBJ2-3; no definite D call. The V gene lost 1 base and the J gene lost 0 bases, with 14 bases spanning the gap. CDR1 is DFQATT, CDR2 SNEGSKA, per germline (reference sequence). The CDR3 contains 16 residues. DNA for the CDR3: TGCAGTGCTAGAGTTGCCAGCGTGGGTAGCACAGATACGCAGTATTTT. Translated, it gives CSARVASVGSTDTQYF.

This clonotype was counted only a few times. The chain combines TRBV5-1 with TRBJ2-2; the match to TRBD2 covers 8 bases. Germline CDR1 reads SGHRS; CDR2 reads YFSETQ. This CDR3 has 15 residues. Unmatched junction bases numbered 6, after V lost 2 bases and J lost 6 bases. This CDR3 reads CASSLVELAAGELFF. The CDR3 DNA reads as TGCGCCAGCAGCTTAGTGGAACTAGCGGCCGGGGAGCTGTTTTTT.

This clonotype was recorded many times. The chain joins TRBV20-1 to TRBJ1-6; 8 bases fit TRBD1. The germline V gene has CDR1 DFQATT and CDR2 SNEGSKA (reference sequence). The CDR3 totals 14 residues. V shed 5 bases and J 7 bases; nucleotides not matched to a gene: 7. CDR3 bases: TGCAGTGCTGTACGACAGGGGCCCAATTCACCCCTCCACTTT. This encodes CSAVRQGPNSPLHF.

This clonotype was seen repeatedly, ten times or more. This rearrangement joins TRBV5-6 to TRBJ1-5, with 9 bases identical to TRBD1. CDR3 size: 16 residues. Looked up from germline, CDR1 is SGHDT and CDR2 is YYEEEE. The J segment lost 5 bases and the V segment lost 1 base, leaving 7 bases of the junction unmatched. Written as DNA, the CDR3 is TGTGCCAGCAGCTTGAGGACAGGGGTTGGAGATCAGCCCCAGCATTTT. Its translation: CASSLRTGVGDQPQHF.

The table lists this clonotype with a few counts. The genes are TRBV20-1 and TRBJ2-2; tentatively, D is TRBD1 (5 bases). V gave up 0 bases and J gave up 3 bases, with 17 bases separating them. This CDR3 comprises 17 residues. CDR1 and CDR2 (germline): DFQATT, SNEGSKA (reference sequence). The CDR3 sequence: CSARDQGRAFYTGELFF. DNA for the CDR3: TGCAGTGCTAGAGATCAAGGCAGGGCTTTTTACACCGGGGAGCTGTTTTTT.

This clonotype came up many times. CDR3 nucleotides: TGCGCCAGCAGCTTGGCGCTAGCGGGAGCAACGCAGTATTTT. This translates into CASSLALAGATQYF. The chain uses TRBV5-1 and TRBJ2-3, with 10 positions matching TRBD2. CDR1 SGHRS and CDR2 YFSETQ come from the germline V gene. The junction had 4 bases not matched to a gene; V was cut back by 0 bases and J by 9 bases. The CDR3 spans 14 residues.